Shown below are 2 T cell receptor beta chains from a single sample sequenced in a study of cytomegalovirus exposure and HLA in healthy donors. PCR was performed using 60 Vbeta and 13 Jbeta primers. Assay: immunoSEQ multiplex PCR; the TCRdb copy retains only in-frame clones and omits some. The table shows roughly 120,000 clones, with roughly four fifths occurring only once. Sequences were obtained from PBMCs. The source of these receptors is a woman aged 55-70 years in good health and CMV-seropositive.

V usage is TRBV9 and J usage is TRBJ1-3; D may be TRBD1 (5 bases). Per germline, CDR1 SGDLS and CDR2 YYNGEE. The ends were cut back, 0 bases at V and 5 bases at J, with 15 bases in the middle. The CDR3 is 16 amino acids. CDR3 in amino acids: CASSVGHVGGRNTIYF. The DNA of the CDR3 is TGTGCCAGCAGCGTAGGTCACGTCGGGGGTAGAAACACCATATATTTT.

The rearrangement uses TRBV7-9 and TRBJ2-5; D uncertain. Germline V CDR1 and CDR2: SEHNR, FQNEAQ (reference sequence). V dropped 0 bases and J dropped 4 bases, with 12 bases sitting between them. The CDR3 runs to 15 residues. DNA of the CDR3: TGTGCCAGCAGCTTAGCGCTTGAACTCGGAGAGACCCAGTACTTC. As protein: CASSLALELGETQYF.